This note documents a single TCR beta chain sequence. Germline CDR1 and CDR2: SGHAT and FQDESV (reference sequence). V lost 6 bases to trimming and J lost 2 bases, with 19 bases between them. The CDR3 length is 16 residues. Per the original data handling: Reference gene primer amplification in the assay estimated nucleated cell counts. This table comes from immunoSEQ multiplex PCR, and its TCRdb copy is limited to in-frame clones, with some not included. V, J and clone size reflect that table, while D and trimming were determined from the DNA. The data hold about 75,000 clones, with about 87% observed a single time. The sample belongs to a study of blood T cell repertoires in COVID-19. Study at large: Specimens from acute and convalescent COVID-19 originated in the United States, Italy and Spain. Sources were T cells, B-cell-depleted T cells, or PBMCs; the material itself was cDNA or gDNA.

This sequence originates from a woman between 65 and 79 years old with acute or convalescent COVID-19. The V call is TRBV11-1, the J call TRBJ2-5, with D perhaps TRBD1 (5 bases). Sequencing was done on a sample of peripheral blood. CDR3: CASSSRVIREQETQYF. DNA of the CDR3: TGTGCCAGCAGTTCCAGGGTTATTAGGGAACAAGAGACCCAGTACTTC.